This T cell receptor (beta chain) was captured in a study of cytomegalovirus exposure and HLA in healthy donors. A multiplex PCR was run with 60 Vbeta primers and 13 Jbeta primers. Method: immunoSEQ multiplex PCR; TCRdb's copy keeps in-frame clones and lacks some. This sample carries some 90,000 clones, about 75% of them seen once, and the ten largest clones take 4.5% to 7%. Germline V gene sequence: CDR1 LNHNV, CDR2 YYDKDF (reference sequence). V dropped 8 bases and J dropped 2; count of bases not matched to a gene: 6. This CDR3 spans 13 amino acids. The source material was PBMCs. The V gene is TRBV15, the J gene TRBJ2-7, with TRBD1 identical over 7 bases. The sequence came from a female donor in good health and CMV-seronegative. Here the CDR3 reads CATLGGPTYEQYF. The CDR3 DNA follows: TGTGCCACCTTAGGGGGCCCTACCTACGAGCAGTACTTC. The full variable domain, in which reference TRBV15 and TRBJ2-7 provide the parts outside the CDR3, is DAMVIQNPRYQVTQFGKPVTLSCSQTLNHNVMYWYQQKSSQAPKLLFHYYDKDFNNEADTPDNFQSRRPNTSFCFLDIRSPGLGDTAMYLCATLGGPTYEQYFGPGTRLTVT.